The 16 T cell receptor beta chains reported below all come from one sample, sequenced in a study of patients and donors after allogeneic stem cell transplantation. TCRdb used MiXCR to reprocess the RT-PCR reads, holding one entry per CDR3 protein. Altogether almost 90,000 distinct CDR3 sequences are present, roughly 5.2% being singletons, with the ten largest covering 2.6%. Sequencing input: blood, either unsorted or a sorted T cell fraction (not recorded which). The receptors originated from a human donor who was either an allogeneic HSCT recipient or a stem cell or donor lymphocyte infusion donor (not recorded which). It is not recorded whose cells these are; they may come from a transplant donor.

This clonotype was seen ten or more times. The chain has TRBV27 and TRBJ2-3; 8 nucleotides align to TRBD2. CDR1 is MNHEY and CDR2 is SMNVEV in the germline V gene (reference sequence). CDR3 length: 17 amino acids. With V trimmed by 3 bases and J by 2 bases, 10 bases remained unmatched. The CDR3 region is CASSFSTTSVYTDTQYF. CDR3 in DNA: TGTGCCAGCAGTTTTTCAACGACTAGCGTGTACACAGATACGCAGTATTTT.

This clonotype was observed at least ten times. CDR3 residues: CASSLEGLAYNEQFF. The CDR3 nucleotides are TGTGCCAGCAGCTTAGAGGGACTAGCCTACAATGAGCAGTTCTTC. The rearrangement links TRBV7-2 to TRBJ2-1, with TRBD2 matching over 8 bases. The V and J ends lost 1 base and 2 bases, in that order; junction bases with no gene match: 1. The CDR3 extends over 15 amino acids. Germline V gene data show CDR1 as SGHTA and CDR2 as FQGNSA.

Ten or more counts support this clonotype. The chain carries TRBV5-1 and TRBJ2-3; the D is unclear. Germline CDR1 is SGHRS and CDR2 is YFSETQ. The CDR3 loop spans 11 amino acids. Trimming removed 6 bases from V and 3 bases from J, with 5 bases in between. CDR3 coding DNA: TGCGCCAGCACCGGGACAGATACGCAGTATTTT. Translation: CASTGTDTQYF. Filled out from reference TRBV5-1 and TRBJ2-3, the complete variable domain reads KAGVTQTPRYLIKTRGQQVTLSCSPISGHRSVSWYQQTPGQGLQFLFEYFSETQRNKGNFPGRFSGRQFSNSRSEMNVSTLELGDSALYLCASTGTDTQYFGPGTRLTVL.

This clonotype was seen ten or more times. V and J are TRBV7-9 and TRBJ1-3; D remains unclear. Per germline, CDR1 SEHNR and CDR2 FQNEAQ (reference sequence). This CDR3 comprises 17 residues. V lost 4 bases, J lost 0 bases, and 16 bases lay in between. DNA for the CDR3: TGTGCCAGCAGCTCAGCCTTCGACCGATACTCTGGAAACACCATATATTTT. Amino acids: CASSSAFDRYSGNTIYF. The full variable domain, completed using reference TRBV7-9 and TRBJ1-3, is DTGVSQNPRHKITKRGQNVTFRCDPISEHNRLYWYRQTLGQGPEFLTYFQNEAQLEKSRLLSDRFSAERPKGSFSTLEIQRTEQGDSAMYLCASSSAFDRYSGNTIYFGEGSWLTVV.

This clonotype was recorded a few times. The chain is built from TRBV20-1 and TRBJ2-7; no firm D call. Trimming cost V 0 bases and J 2 bases, with 11 bases left between them. Germline V gene data show CDR1 as DFQATT and CDR2 as SNEGSKA (reference sequence). The CDR3 has 14 amino acids. The CDR3 DNA reads TGCAGTGCTAGAGATAGTGGAAATCCCTACGAGCAGTACTTC. Protein product: CSARDSGNPYEQYF.

This chain connects TRBV7-3 to TRBJ1-2; 9 bases match TRBD1. CDR1 and CDR2 (germline): SGHTA, FQGTGA. There are 13 residues in the CDR3. Trimming at V came to 3 bases and at J to 8 bases, leaving 4 bases not matched to a gene. CDR3 coding DNA: TGTGCCAGCAGCTTGGGACAGGGCCGGGGCTACACCTTC. It specifies CASSLGQGRGYTF.

The CDR3 here is CASSVIPDRTGEQYF. CDR3 bases: TGTGCCAGCAGCGTAATTCCAGACAGGACGGGCGAGCAGTACTTC. The V gene is TRBV9, the J gene TRBJ2-7; perhaps TRBD1 as D (6 bases). Germline values: CDR1 SGDLS, CDR2 YYNGEE. The germline V and J ends were trimmed by 1 base and 6 bases, with 17 bases remaining between them. The CDR3 consists of 15 residues.

This clonotype was picked up many times. V and J are TRBV18 and TRBJ2-1; tentative D call: TRBD1 (6 bases). In germline, CDR1 is KGHSH, CDR2 LQKENI. V was cut by 3 bases and J by 0 bases, with 9 bases left in between. The CDR3 is made up of 15 amino acids. The CDR3 loop is CASSPLGASYNEQFF. The CDR3 bases are TGTGCCAGCTCACCCCTGGGGGCCTCCTACAATGAGCAGTTCTTC.

This clonotype was seen many times. The chain recombines TRBV7-9 with TRBJ2-3; 7 bases line up with TRBD2. Germline CDR1 is SEHNR and CDR2 is FQNEAQ (reference sequence). The CDR3 has 14 residues. V shed 6 bases, J shed 1 base, and the junction held 4 bases outside the gene matches. Written as DNA, the CDR3 is TGTGCCAGCAGAGAACGGGGGGGCACAGATACGCAGTATTTT. This codes for CASRERGGTDTQYF.

The table lists this clonotype with many counts. The chain is built from TRBV15 and TRBJ1-5; D uncertain. Germline V lookup: CDR1 LNHNV, CDR2 YYDKDF (reference sequence). With 8 bases removed from V and 2 bases from J, the gap between germline ends came to 10 bases. The CDR3 contains 13 residues. In nucleotides, the CDR3 is TGTGCCACCCGAGGGCGAGGCAATCAGCCCCAGCATTTT. Translated, it gives CATRGRGNQPQHF. Full variable domain (outside the CDR3, taken from reference TRBV15 and TRBJ1-5): DAMVIQNPRYQVTQFGKPVTLSCSQTLNHNVMYWYQQKSSQAPKLLFHYYDKDFNNEADTPDNFQSRRPNTSFCFLDIRSPGLGDTAMYLCATRGRGNQPQHFGDGTRLSIL.

This clonotype was found many times. V gene TRBV5-1 combines with J gene TRBJ1-4; a weak D match, TRBD1 (5 bases). V lost 5 bases and J 8 bases, leaving 16 bases between the germline ends. Germline V gives CDR1 SGHRS, CDR2 YFSETQ. CDR3 length: 14 residues. CDR3 nucleotides: TGCGCCAGCAGACGGATGACGGGGGTCGAAAAACTGTTTTTT. Translated: CASRRMTGVEKLFF.

At least ten counts were recorded for this clonotype. The rearrangement links TRBV5-4 to TRBJ2-3; the D is unclear. This CDR3 region has 15 residues. Germline CDR1 reads SGHNT; CDR2 reads YYREEE (reference sequence). Trimming took off 0 bases at V and 0 bases at J, with 8 bases between the two ends. CDR3 DNA sequence: TGTGCCAGCAGCTTGGGCATGGGGAGCACAGATACGCAGTATTTT. It is translated as CASSLGMGSTDTQYF.

The genes are TRBV19 and TRBJ1-1; D ambiguous. Germline CDR1 and CDR2: LNHDA and SQIVND (reference sequence). The CDR3 has 14 amino acids. Trimming left V 6 bases short and J 4 bases short, with 15 bases between. CDR3 DNA: TGTGCCAGTAGAGGTGGCGTGGTGAGCACTGAAGCTTTCTTT. The encoded protein is CASRGGVVSTEAFF.

In its sample, this clonotype was seen many times. CDR3 sequence reads: CASSSESTRADTQYF. The CDR3 DNA is TGCGCCAGCAGTTCCGAATCGACTAGAGCAGATACGCAGTATTTT. The chain has TRBV10-2 and TRBJ2-3; TRBD2 might be the D (6 bases). CDR1 WSHSY and CDR2 SAAADI come from the germline V gene. The CDR3 length is 15 residues. With 5 bases removed from V and 4 bases from J, the gap between germline ends came to 16 bases.

This clonotype has a count of ten or more. V gene TRBV20-1 combines with J gene TRBJ1-5; the D gene is possibly TRBD1 (5 bases). CDR1 is DFQATT and CDR2 is SNEGSKA in the germline V gene (reference sequence). This CDR3 contains 14 residues. V lost 1 base and J 2 bases, leaving 9 bases between the germline ends. The CDR3 is CSARGGGGNQPQHF. The CDR3 DNA sequence: TGCAGTGCTAGAGGAGGAGGGGGCAATCAGCCCCAGCATTTT.

This rearrangement joins TRBV18 to TRBJ1-6; no definite D call. Germline CDR1 KGHSH, CDR2 LQKENI. Deletions cut 2 bases from V and 6 bases from J, with 11 bases between. The CDR3 consists of 15 residues. Here the CDR3 reads CASSPSGAINSPLHF. The CDR3 DNA is TGTGCCAGCTCACCAAGCGGCGCCATTAATTCACCCCTCCACTTT.